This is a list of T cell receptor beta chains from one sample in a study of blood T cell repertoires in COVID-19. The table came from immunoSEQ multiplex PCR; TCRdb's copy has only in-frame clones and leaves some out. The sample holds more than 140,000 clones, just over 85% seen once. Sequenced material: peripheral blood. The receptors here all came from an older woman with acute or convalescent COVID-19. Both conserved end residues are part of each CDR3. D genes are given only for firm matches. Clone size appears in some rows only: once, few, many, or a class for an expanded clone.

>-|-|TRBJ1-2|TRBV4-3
TGCGCCAGCAGCCAGGTTTCAGGGCCCCACAACTATGGCTACACCTTC
CASSQVSGPHNYGYTF
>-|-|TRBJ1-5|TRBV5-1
TGCGCCAGCAGCTTGGGGCAGGATAGCAATCAGCCCCAGCATTTT
CASSLGQDSNQPQHF
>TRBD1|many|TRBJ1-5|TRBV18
TGTGCCAGCTCACCTCAGGGGGGAACTGAGCCCCAGCATTTT
CASSPQGGTEPQHF
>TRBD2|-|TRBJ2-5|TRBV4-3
TGCGCCAGCAGCCCTCGAGGGGGACTAGTACAAGAGACCCAGTACTTC
CASSPRGGLVQETQYF
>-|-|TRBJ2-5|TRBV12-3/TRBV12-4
TGTGCCAGCAGCCGAGCCTCCTTCCTGTACTTC
CASSRASFLYF
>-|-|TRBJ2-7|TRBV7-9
TGTGCCAGCAGCTTAGTAAGCGGACGCTCCTACGAGCAGTACTTC
CASSLVSGRSYEQYF
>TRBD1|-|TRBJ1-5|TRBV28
TGTGCCAGCAGCCCCGCACAGGGGATTTTTGTATATCAGCCCCAGCATTTT
CASSPAQGIFVYQPQHF
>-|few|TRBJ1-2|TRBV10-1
TGCGCCATACGCCTAGAAGGGGACTATGGCTACACCTTC
CAIRLEGDYGYTF
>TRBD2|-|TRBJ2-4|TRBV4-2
TGTGCCAGCCCCCAAGGGCGGCTAACTAGCGGGGGGAATGCCAAAAACATTCAGTACTTC
CASPQGRLTSGGNAKNIQYF
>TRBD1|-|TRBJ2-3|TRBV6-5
TGTGCCAGCAGTTACAACAGGGGGCGCGCAGATACGCAGTATTTT
CASSYNRGRADTQYF
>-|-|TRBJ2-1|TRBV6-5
TGTGCCAGCGGACCCCGGGGTAACCTCGGGCAGTTCTTC
CASGPRGNLGQFF
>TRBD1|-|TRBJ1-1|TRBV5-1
TGCGCCAGCAGCTTAGAGGGGGCGAGCACTGAAGCTTTCTTT
CASSLEGASTEAFF
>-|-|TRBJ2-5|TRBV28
TGTGCCAGCAGTTTTTTAAGCGTTCTACAAGAGACCCAGTACTTC
CASSFLSVLQETQYF
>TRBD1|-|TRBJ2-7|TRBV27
TGTGCCAGCAGTCCTAGGACAGGGGCCTACGAGCAGTACTTC
CASSPRTGAYEQYF
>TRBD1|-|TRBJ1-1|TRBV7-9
TGTGCCAGCAGATGGGACAGGGCGGGAACTGAAGCTTTCTTT
CASRWDRAGTEAFF
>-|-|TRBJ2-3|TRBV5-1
TGCGCCAGCAGCTTGGACGGAGACCGTACAGATACGCAGTATTTT
CASSLDGDRTDTQYF
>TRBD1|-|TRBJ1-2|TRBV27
TGTGCCAGCAGTTACCGGACAGGGCACTATGGCTACACCTTC
CASSYRTGHYGYTF
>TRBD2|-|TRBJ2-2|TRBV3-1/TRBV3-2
TGTGCCAGCAGCCAGCGGGGGGTGAGGGCCGGGGAGCTGTTTTTT
CASSQRGVRAGELFF
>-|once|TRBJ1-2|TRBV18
TGTGCCAGCTCACCACGTACAGTAGATGGCTACACCTTC
CASSPRTVDGYTF
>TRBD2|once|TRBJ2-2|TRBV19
TGTGCCAGTAGTAGTAGCGGGGGGCGGAACACCGGGGAGCTGTTTTTT
CASSSSGGRNTGELFF
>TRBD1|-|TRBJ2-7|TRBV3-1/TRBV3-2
TGTGCCAGCAGCCAAGATGGGACAGGGTTCATCTACGAGCAGTACTTC
CASSQDGTGFIYEQYF
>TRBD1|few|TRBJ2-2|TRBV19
TGTGCCAGTACTAACGGACAGGGAGGCACCGGGGAGCTGTTTTTT
CASTNGQGGTGELFF